Following are 28 T cell receptor beta chains from one sample sequenced in a study of CD8 T cells in acute hepatitis C reinfection. The data were produced by immunoSEQ multiplex PCR, yet TCRdb's version contains in-frame clones alone and is incomplete. This table holds 30,000 to 40,000 clones, approximately 83% found once. Time point reported: naive CD8 control sorted from an acute-time-point sample. Sequencing input: naive CD8+ T cells from PBMCs. The receptors here all came from a woman between 18 and 30 years old who spontaneously cleared hepatitis C infection.

This clone was seen once. The genes are TRBV6-5 and TRBJ1-2, with no clear D. Germline V gene sequence: CDR1 MNHEY, CDR2 SVGAGI. V was clipped by 3 bases and J by 6 bases, with 11 bases between them. The CDR3 consists of 13 residues. The CDR3 reads CASSYSVGDGYTF. The CDR3 DNA is TGTGCCAGCAGTTATTCGGTTGGGGATGGCTACACCTTC.

The V call is TRBV7-8, the J call TRBJ2-7, with D perhaps TRBD1 (6 bases). The CDR3 is made up of 17 amino acids. V was pared by 1 base and J by 1 base, with 17 bases between. Germline CDR1 SGHVS, CDR2 FQNEAQ. The CDR3 nucleotides read TGTGCCAGCAGCTTAGGCCTCGTCCAGGGGCTGTCCTACGAGCAGTACTTC. This codes for CASSLGLVQGLSYEQYF. The complete variable domain, with remaining parts taken from reference TRBV7-8 and TRBJ2-7, reads GAGVSQSPRYKVAKRGQDVALRCDPISGHVSLFWYQQALGQGPEFLTYFQNEAQLDKSGLPSDRFFAERPEGSVSTLKIQRTQQEDSAVYLCASSLGLVQGLSYEQYFGPGTRLTVT.

V gene TRBV5-4 combines with J gene TRBJ2-5; 7 bases map to TRBD1. Trimming removed 2 bases from V and 4 bases from J; junction bases left unmatched: 5. CDR3 size: 14 residues. Germline V CDR1 and CDR2: SGHNT, YYREEE (reference sequence). The CDR3 sequence: CASSLGGSGETQYF. DNA for the CDR3: TGTGCCAGCAGCTTAGGGGGCAGCGGAGAGACCCAGTACTTC. Full variable domain (outside the CDR3, taken from reference TRBV5-4 and TRBJ2-5): ETGVTQSPTHLIKTRGQQVTLRCSSQSGHNTVSWYQQALGQGPQFIFQYYREEENGRGNFPPRFSGLQFPNYSSELNVNALELDDSALYLCASSLGGSGETQYFGPGTRLLVL.

This chain uses TRBV6-1 with TRBJ2-7; no clear D gene. Germline V gene lookup returns CDR1 MNHNS and CDR2 SASEGT. V dropped 1 base and J dropped 2 bases, with 9 bases sitting between them. CDR3 length equals 14 residues. The chain's CDR3 is CASSEDWGTYEQYF. CDR3 sequence (DNA): TGTGCCAGCAGTGAAGATTGGGGTACCTACGAGCAGTACTTC.

The chain has TRBV15 and TRBJ2-5; 9 positions match TRBD1. This CDR3 contains 16 residues. Per the germline V gene, CDR1 is LNHNV and CDR2 is YYDKDF (reference sequence). V shed 3 bases and J 5 bases; nucleotides not matched to a gene: 10. CDR3 loop: CATSSLRDRVWETQYF. CDR3 nucleotides: TGTGCCACCAGCAGCCTTCGGGACAGGGTTTGGGAGACCCAGTACTTC.

The rearrangement joins TRBV10-3 to TRBJ1-1, with TRBD1 matching over 9 bases. Germline V gene lookup returns CDR1 ENHRY and CDR2 SYGVKD. The V and J ends lost 6 bases and 5 bases, in that order; junction bases with no gene match: 7. The CDR3 spans 14 residues. In DNA form, the CDR3 reads TGTGCCATCAGACCTACAGGGGGCTCGACTGAAGCTTTCTTT. This gives the protein CAIRPTGGSTEAFF.

This clone was seen a few times. The CDR3 bases are TGTGCTAGTGGTTTGGGGCAGGGAGGCACCGGGGAGCTGTTTTTT. Its translation: CASGLGQGGTGELFF. The V call is TRBV12-5, the J call TRBJ2-2, with a possible D match to TRBD2 (6 bases). The CDR3 length is 15 residues. The ends were cut back, 1 base at V and 4 bases at J, with 10 bases in the middle. Germline V gene lookup returns CDR1 LGHNT and CDR2 FRNRAP.

V and J are TRBV7-2 and TRBJ2-1; D unclear. Trimming removed 2 bases at V and 2 bases at J, with 4 bases between. This CDR3 contains 13 residues. CDR1 SGHTA and CDR2 FQGNSA come from the germline V gene. CDR3 region: CASSLSTYNEQFF. The CDR3 DNA sequence: TGTGCCAGCAGCTTATCTACCTACAATGAGCAGTTCTTC.

The rearrangement uses TRBV6-1 and TRBJ2-7; maybe TRBD1 (5 bases). The length of the CDR3 is 13 residues. V gave up 5 bases and J gave up 4 bases, with 12 bases separating them. Looked up from germline, CDR1 is MNHNS and CDR2 is SASEGT. CDR3 in DNA: TGTGCCAGCAGTCAGCCGCAGGGTTACGAGCAGTACTTC. Its translation: CASSQPQGYEQYF.

The chain recombines TRBV9 with TRBJ1-2; TRBD1 might be the D (6 bases). Trimming removed 3 bases at V and 3 bases at J, with 15 bases between. Germline loops: CDR1 SGDLS, CDR2 YYNGEE. This CDR3 contains 15 residues. CDR3 sequence (DNA): TGTGCCAGCAGCGCGCATTACAGGGCCCACTATGGCTACACCTTC. This encodes CASSAHYRAHYGYTF.

The chain employs TRBV11-2 and TRBJ1-4; no clear D gene. CDR1 is SGHAT, CDR2 FQNNGV, per germline. The V gene lost 1 base and the J gene lost 4 bases, with 10 bases spanning the gap. The CDR3 has 15 amino acids. The CDR3 DNA sequence: TGTGCCAGCAGCTTAGCAGGAGAGGTTAATGAAAAACTGTTTTTT. Translating it yields CASSLAGEVNEKLFF.

This chain links TRBV12-5 with TRBJ1-2; D not resolved. Germline CDR1 is LGHNT and CDR2 is FRNRAP. The CDR3 spans 12 residues. The V end was cut by 2 bases, the J end by 5 bases, with 6 bases between. The CDR3 spells CASGLSLYGYTF. The CDR3 DNA follows: TGTGCTAGTGGTTTGTCTCTATATGGCTACACCTTC.

The genes are TRBV5-5 and TRBJ1-5; possible D gene TRBD1, 6 bases. V shed 0 bases and J shed 3 bases, with 10 bases lying between them. CDR3 length: 15 amino acids. Germline values: CDR1 SGHKS, CDR2 YYEKEE (reference sequence). The CDR3 DNA sequence: TGTGCCAGCAGCTTGGAGAGGGGGGCCAATCAGCCCCAGCATTTT. Protein sequence: CASSLERGANQPQHF.

The genes are TRBV30 and TRBJ1-2, with TRBD1 matching over 7 bases. J was trimmed by 8 bases and V by 2 bases; bases with no gene match: 5. The germline CDR1 and CDR2 sequences are GTSNPN and SVGIG (reference sequence). The CDR3 is made up of 12 amino acids. The CDR3, as DNA: TGTGCCTGGAGTAGCCAGGGGGAAGGCTACACCTTC. Protein product: CAWSSQGEGYTF.

As DNA, the CDR3 is TGTGCCAGCAGCCTAGTTGGGGAGACCCAGTACTTC. Translation gives CASSLVGETQYF. The chain has TRBV14 and TRBJ2-5; no reliable D call. Germline V gene data show CDR1 as SGHDN and CDR2 as FVKESK. The CDR3 is 12 residues long. Trimming stripped 4 bases from V and 5 bases from J, with 8 bases between.

This sequence joins TRBV5-8 and TRBJ2-1, with D hard to call. V gave up 2 bases and J gave up 9 bases, with 18 bases separating them. Germline assignment: CDR1 SGHTS and CDR2 YDEGEE. CDR3 length: 15 residues. The CDR3 DNA reads TGTGCCAGCAGCTTAGATAACTCCAATTTCGGTGAGCAGTTCTTC. The encoded protein is CASSLDNSNFGEQFF.

The chain couples TRBV7-8 to TRBJ2-7; D unclear. V dropped 5 bases and J dropped 3 bases, with 26 bases sitting between them. The CDR3 totals 18 residues. CDR1 is SGHVS, CDR2 FQNEAQ, per germline. The DNA for the CDR3 is TGTGCCAGCAGCAAAGAGGCTAGGGAATCCTACGAAAACTACGAGCAGTACTTC. Amino acid sequence: CASSKEARESYENYEQYF.

The chain combines TRBV27 with TRBJ2-1; 8 nucleotides align to TRBD2. CDR1 and CDR2 (germline): MNHEY, SMNVEV (reference sequence). The ends lost 7 bases at V and 6 bases at J; junction bases unmatched: 8. The CDR3 spans 14 residues. The CDR3 here is CASNEGTSGNEQFF. CDR3 sequence (DNA): TGTGCCAGCAACGAGGGGACTAGTGGCAATGAGCAGTTCTTC.

The chain carries TRBV9 and TRBJ2-3; D gene uncertain. This CDR3 comprises 14 residues. The V end lost 1 base, the J end lost 0 bases, and 6 bases lay between the germline ends. CDR1 is SGDLS, CDR2 YYNGEE, per germline. Written as DNA, the CDR3 is TGTGCCAGCAGCGTACCGGATAGCACAGATACGCAGTATTTT. Its translation is CASSVPDSTDTQYF.

The chain has TRBV5-1 and TRBJ2-3; D gene ambiguous. The germline V gene has CDR1 SGHRS and CDR2 YFSETQ. The CDR3 loop spans 15 amino acids. V lost 2 bases, J lost 0 bases, and 10 bases lay in between. The CDR3 loop is CASSFGDSSTDTQYF. CDR3 coding DNA: TGCGCCAGCAGCTTTGGAGACTCTAGCACAGATACGCAGTATTTT. The full variable domain, rest sourced from reference TRBV5-1 and TRBJ2-3, is KAGVTQTPRYLIKTRGQQVTLSCSPISGHRSVSWYQQTPGQGLQFLFEYFSETQRNKGNFPGRFSGRQFSNSRSEMNVSTLELGDSALYLCASSFGDSSTDTQYFGPGTRLTVL.

The gene calls are TRBV7-9 and TRBJ2-7; D remains unclear. The ends were cut back, 4 bases at V and 6 bases at J, with 16 bases in the middle. The CDR3 is 14 residues long. Germline assignment: CDR1 SEHNR and CDR2 FQNEAQ (reference sequence). The CDR3: CASSSLGRAVEQYF. As DNA, the CDR3 is TGTGCCAGCAGCTCCCTCGGGCGCGCCGTCGAGCAGTACTTC.

The V gene is TRBV4-2, the J gene TRBJ2-5, with 7 bases identical to TRBD2. The trim removed 1 base at V and 4 bases at J, leaving 9 bases unmatched. Germline lookup yields CDR1 LGHNA and CDR2 YNFKEQ. The CDR3 has 16 residues. In nucleotides, the CDR3 is TGTGCCAGCAGCCAAGCCCCGACTAGCCCGGCAGAGACCCAGTACTTC. As protein: CASSQAPTSPAETQYF.

The chain links TRBV13 to TRBJ2-7, with D perhaps TRBD1 (5 bases). V was pared by 8 bases and J by 0 bases, with 11 bases between. The germline gives CDR1 PRHDT, CDR2 FYEKMQ (reference sequence). The CDR3 covers 13 residues. CDR3 nucleotide sequence: TGTGCCAGCCAAACAGGAAGCTCCTACGAGCAGTACTTC. Translating gives CASQTGSSYEQYF.

Here the CDR3 reads CASSARTSHEQYF. Here the CDR3 DNA reads TGTGCCAGCAGTGCCCGGACTAGTCACGAGCAGTACTTC. This chain links TRBV2 with TRBJ2-7; 7 nucleotides agree with TRBD2. Per germline, CDR1 SNHLY and CDR2 FYNNEI. J lost 5 bases, V lost 4 bases, and 5 bases had no gene match. CDR3 length: 13 amino acids.

The sample holds a few counts of this clone. The V and J genes are TRBV11-2 and TRBJ2-7; no definite D call. Germline V gene data show CDR1 as SGHAT and CDR2 as FQNNGV. Trimming pared 5 bases from V and 4 bases from J, leaving 6 bases between. The CDR3 is 11 residues long. The CDR3 spells CASSLTYEQYF. The CDR3 nucleotides are TGTGCCAGCAGCCTCACATACGAGCAGTACTTC.

The gene calls are TRBV6-1 and TRBJ2-6, with 12 bases that match TRBD1. Looked up from germline, CDR1 is MNHNS and CDR2 is SASEGT. The CDR3 has 19 residues. Trimming took 4 bases from V and 0 from J; bases not matched to a gene: 7. CDR3 DNA sequence: TGTGCCAGCAGTGGCCAGGGACAGGGGGCCCGCTCTGGGGCCAACGTCCTGACTTTC. Amino acid sequence: CASSGQGQGARSGANVLTF.

The rearrangement uses TRBV27 and TRBJ2-1; a possible D gene is TRBD2 (6 bases). Germline V CDR1 and CDR2: MNHEY, SMNVEV (reference sequence). This CDR3 has 14 residues. CDR3 loop: CAVLSGPGLNEQFF. DNA of the CDR3: TGTGCAGTACTTTCGGGTCCGGGACTCAATGAGCAGTTCTTC.

This chain joins TRBV27 and TRBJ2-2; D tentatively fits TRBD1 or TRBD2 (5 bases each). CDR1 MNHEY and CDR2 SMNVEV come from the germline V gene (reference sequence). There are 16 residues in the CDR3. V was clipped by 3 bases and J by 4 bases, with 15 bases between them. CDR3 in DNA: TGTGCCAGCAGTTTTTACGGGGCTGGAGGCACCGGGGAGCTGTTTTTT. This codes for CASSFYGAGGTGELFF.